This T cell receptor (beta chain) was identified during a study of blood T cell repertoires in COVID-19. Background on the study: The study drew acute and convalescent COVID-19 samples from the United States, Italy and Spain. T cells, B-cell-depleted T cells, or PBMCs provided the cDNA or gDNA that served as material.

Libraries were prepared by immunoSEQ multiplex PCR; TCRdb keeps only in-frame clonotypes and omits some of them. The sample lists about 80,000 clones; under 90% were seen once. Germline V gene sequence: CDR1 MNHEY, CDR2 SVGAGI. This CDR3 contains 15 residues. Trimming at V came to 4 bases and at J to 5 bases, leaving 11 bases not matched to a gene. Sequenced sample: peripheral blood. This chain uses TRBV6-5 with TRBJ2-7, with TRBD1 identical over 7 bases. The receptor was isolated from a human donor in a cohort sampled during active COVID-19. In DNA, the CDR3 is TGTGCCAGCAGTTCTGGGACAGCCTTAAGCCACGAGCAGTACTTC. It yields the protein CASSSGTALSHEQYF.